The following is a T cell receptor (beta chain) sequence with its context. The antigen it binds to is not known. No base quality information exists; no much larger clone differs at one position. The data belong to a study of CD8+ T cells in alopecia areata (dated by TCRdb to between 2017 and 2018). As for the study more broadly: Treated patients were enrolled in an open-label pilot trial of oral tofacitinib at 5 to 10 mg twice daily for moderate-to-severe alopecia areata. RNA came from the PAXgene miRNA kit for fixed scalp, the miRNeasy kit for PBMCs, and the RNeasy kit for mouse skin. In humans, TCRbeta sequencing was performed on scalp tissue and on sorted CD4+ and CD8+ peripheral blood T cells from healthy controls and from patients with patchy or totalis/universalis alopecia areata. Tofacitinib was administered for 6 to 18 months, and 6 months of follow-up off drug were then conducted to assess delayed response and recurrence. The study used high-throughput TCRbeta sequencing to examine T cell clonal expansion in alopecia areata, in both the C3H/HeJ mouse model and human patients. Biopsies were taken from tofacitinib-treated patients at baseline and again at 4 and 24 weeks into treatment, and several of those patients also had a later scalp biopsy. Amplification of TCRbeta CDR3 regions was done by immunoSEQ multiplex PCR using 35 Vbeta forward primers and 13 Jbeta reverse primers. Clonality in the scalp was compared among normal scalp (n=4), patchy alopecia areata scalp (n=8), and alopecia totalis/universalis scalp (n=8). What the study reported, not specific to this receptor: Compared with normal scalp, lesional scalp, particularly in alopecia totalis/universalis, had higher clonality and more expanded CD8+ clones, which suggests antigenic drive. Scalp TCR repertoire analysis is complicated because resident alphabeta T cells in normal human skin are also sequenced, whereas mouse skin is dominated by gammadelta T cells. Compared with mice, TCR sequences shared between patients were less clear, possibly partly because of HLA diversity across the patient population.

Its CDR3 holds 15 amino acids, cysteine through phenylalanine. Just CDR3 DNA is preserved here, 45 bases in frame from base 1. V is clipped by 5 bases and J by 0 bases, and the sequence between their germline boundaries is 11 bases long. Via the germline V gene, CDR1 is SQVTM and CDR2 ANQGSEA. The time point label corresponds to: baseline before oral tofacitinib. Peripheral blood and lesional scalp punch biopsies were obtained from patients with alopecia areata. PBMCs were isolated by density centrifugation and stained for CD3, CD4 and CD8, after which CD4+ and CD8+ T cells were sorted on a FACSAria. The library was produced with the immunoSEQ multiplex PCR assay. To provide template for TCR sequencing, every sample had RNA extracted and reverse transcribed into cDNA. First-strand cDNA was synthesized with SuperScript III using a 2:1 mix of oligo-dT and random hexamers. A synthetic immune receptor repertoire was used to measure amplification bias, and any remaining bias was corrected computationally. On the study's bioinformatics: Raw reads were preprocessed for error removal, and CDR3 was defined according to IMGT conventions as running from the conserved cysteine to phenylalanine. Clonality was calculated as 1 minus Shannon entropy normalized by log2 of the number of productive unique TCRs. CD4 or CD8 identity of scalp clones was inferred by cross-referencing scalp TCRbeta sequences with sorted blood CD4 and CD8 repertoires. The table comes from immuneACCESS by way of TCRdb, which keeps in-frame sequences with V and J called. Part of the clones is missing from these tables; in studies checked, under half for an unresolved V gene and the rest for unknown reasons. V, J and clone size reflect that table, while D and trimming were determined from the DNA. The sample includes 150,000 or so clones, with approximately 87% observed a single time. The ten largest clones capture about 16% of the sample.

Here the sequenced sample was CD8+ T cells sorted from blood, taken at week 0. The rearrangement joined TRBV29-1 to TRBJ2-6; TRBD1 might be the D gene, on 5 matching bases. This sequence originates from a human donor with alopecia areata. The nucleotide sequence reads as follows: TGCAGCGTTTGGAAAGGGGTCTCTGGGGCCAACGTCCTGACTTTC. Its translation is CSVWKGVSGANVLTF.